Below are 8 T cell receptor beta chains sequenced from a single sample in a study of CD8 T cells in Susac syndrome (dated by TCRdb to about 2019). Libraries were made using the immunoSEQ multiplex PCR assay. RNA was extracted using the RNeasy kit, and about 0.45 to 1 ug of the RNA was reverse transcribed with random hexamers. The public reads were quality trimmed at Q25 with fastp and then assembled into clones with MiXCR by TCRdb, keeping productive beta chains. Each entry is one CDR3 protein sequence, shown with its most common DNA and genes. This sample has hundreds of thousands of distinct CDR3 sequences in its table, and 90% to 97% of those were observed once. The ten largest clones represent around 0.093% of the sample. Source material: CD4+ T cells from PBMCs. These receptors all stem from a human donor with Susac syndrome.

The chain combines TRBV3-1 with TRBJ2-1; no firm D call. The V end lost 4 bases, the J end lost 2 bases, and 12 bases lay between the germline ends. The CDR3 has 15 residues. Germline CDR1 and CDR2: LGHDT and YNNKEL (reference sequence). The CDR3 DNA reads TGTGCCAGCAGCCCATCGACGAAGGCCTACAATGAGCAGTTCTTC. Protein sequence: CASSPSTKAYNEQFF.

The V gene is TRBV30, the J gene TRBJ1-2; 8 bases match TRBD1. CDR1 is GTSNPN and CDR2 is SVGIG in the germline V gene (reference sequence). CDR3 length: 13 amino acids. The V segment lost 4 bases and the J segment 3 bases; nucleotides outside the gene matches: 4. The CDR3 DNA sequence: TGTGCCTGGAAAGGACAGGGAGACTATGGCTACACCTTC. It encodes CAWKGQGDYGYTF. The whole variable domain, filled in from reference TRBV30 and TRBJ1-2, reads SQTIHQWPATLVQPVGSPLSLECTVEGTSNPNLYWYRQAAGRGLQLLFYSVGIGQISSEVPQNLSASRPQDRQFILSSKKLLLSDSGFYLCAWKGQGDYGYTFGSGTRLTVV.

The V and J genes are TRBV29-1 and TRBJ2-2, with 8 bases aligning to TRBD1. The CDR3 has 14 amino acids. V gave up 7 bases and J gave up 2 bases; unmatched junction bases: 6. Germline V gene data show CDR1 as SQVTM and CDR2 as ANQGSEA. CDR3: CSARDRLNTGELFF. The CDR3 bases are TGCAGCGCCCGGGACAGGCTAAACACCGGGGAGCTGTTTTTT.

In its sample, this clonotype was seen a few times. V is TRBV29-1 and J is TRBJ1-2; D is unresolved. The germline V and J ends were trimmed by 6 bases and 3 bases, with 8 bases remaining between them. CDR3 size: 11 residues. The germline V gene encodes CDR1 SQVTM and CDR2 ANQGSEA. DNA for the CDR3: TGCAGCGTCCTTGGCGACTATGGCTACACCTTC. Encoded protein: CSVLGDYGYTF.

V and J are TRBV20-1 and TRBJ2-7, with 7 bases aligning to TRBD2. This CDR3 contains 16 residues. Germline V gene data show CDR1 as DFQATT and CDR2 as SNEGSKA (reference sequence). V dropped 0 bases and J dropped 6; count of bases not matched to a gene: 14. The CDR3 region has the DNA TGCAGTGCTAGAGATCGGGGGACTACCATTTTGGGCGAGCAGTACTTC. Translated, it gives CSARDRGTTILGEQYF.

The V call is TRBV20-1, the J call TRBJ1-1; D ambiguous. CDR1 and CDR2 from the germline V gene are DFQATT and SNEGSKA (reference sequence). The CDR3 is made up of 14 amino acids. The ends were cut back, 1 base at V and 1 base at J, with 10 bases in the middle. The CDR3 region is CSARALRANTEAFF. The DNA of the CDR3 is TGCAGTGCTAGAGCTCTTCGGGCGAACACTGAAGCTTTCTTT.

A single count supports this clonotype. The V call is TRBV7-9, the J call TRBJ2-1; weak D call: TRBD2 (6 bases). Trimming cost V 2 bases and J 15 bases, with 20 bases left between them. This CDR3 has 14 amino acids. CDR1 and CDR2 (germline): SEHNR, FQNEAQ (reference sequence). In DNA form, the CDR3 reads TGTGCCAGCAGCTTAACTAGTTTCGGAGGGCCCCGGTTCTTC. The encoded protein is CASSLTSFGGPRFF.

This chain connects TRBV29-1 to TRBJ1-2; no firm D call. V was trimmed by 5 bases and J by 8 bases, leaving 18 bases between them. CDR1 and CDR2 (germline): SQVTM, ANQGSEA. This CDR3 spans 13 amino acids. The CDR3 sequence is CSVKIAGNQGYTF. The CDR3 DNA reads TGCAGCGTTAAAATTGCGGGAAACCAAGGCTACACCTTC.